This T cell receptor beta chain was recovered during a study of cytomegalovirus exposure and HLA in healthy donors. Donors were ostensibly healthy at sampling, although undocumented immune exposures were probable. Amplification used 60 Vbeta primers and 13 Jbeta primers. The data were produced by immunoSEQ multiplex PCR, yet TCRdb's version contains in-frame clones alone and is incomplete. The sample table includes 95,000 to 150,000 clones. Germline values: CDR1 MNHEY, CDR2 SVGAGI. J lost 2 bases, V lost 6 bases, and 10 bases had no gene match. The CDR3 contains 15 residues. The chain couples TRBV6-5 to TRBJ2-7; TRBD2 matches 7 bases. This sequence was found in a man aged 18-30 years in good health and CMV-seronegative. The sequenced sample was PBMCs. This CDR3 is CASSPPSGETYEQYF. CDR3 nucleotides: TGTGCCAGCAGCCCCCCCAGCGGGGAGACCTACGAGCAGTACTTC.